This entry lists 17 T cell receptor beta chains sequenced from one sample in a study of blood T cell repertoires in COVID-19. The assay was immunoSEQ multiplex PCR, and TCRdb's table has in-frame clones only and misses some. The sample lists roughly 200,000 clones; about 90% were seen once. The specimen sequenced was peripheral blood. The source is a man aged 18 to 29 with active or convalescent COVID-19.

The V call is TRBV24-1, the J call TRBJ2-1; the match to TRBD1 covers 10 bases. The germline gives CDR1 KGHDR, CDR2 SFDVKD. V lost 3 bases and J lost 6; bases outside the gene matches: 4. This CDR3 contains 15 residues. CDR3 loop: CATSDLRQGANEQFF. The CDR3 DNA reads as TGTGCCACCAGTGATCTGCGACAGGGGGCCAATGAGCAGTTCTTC.

A few counts support this clone. The chain couples TRBV19 to TRBJ1-2; 7 bases map to TRBD1. The trim removed 5 bases at V and 9 bases at J, leaving 12 bases unmatched. The CDR3 loop spans 14 amino acids. The germline V gene has CDR1 LNHDA and CDR2 SQIVND (reference sequence). In DNA, the CDR3 is TGTGCCAGTAGTCCGACCGGGACAGTCGAAAGCTACACCTTC. Protein: CASSPTGTVESYTF.

A few counts support this clone. The genes are TRBV4-1 and TRBJ1-5; TRBD1 matches at 7 bases. The germline CDR1 and CDR2 sequences are MGHRA and YSYEKL. The CDR3 runs 16 residues. The trim removed 4 bases at V and 0 bases at J, leaving 6 bases unmatched. In DNA, the CDR3 is TGCGCCAGCAGCCTAGGGACAGATCCTAGCAATCAGCCCCAGCATTTT. Protein product: CASSLGTDPSNQPQHF.

This sequence joins TRBV10-1 and TRBJ1-2; D possibly corresponds to TRBD1 (5 bases). The CDR3 sequence is 12 residues long. The germline CDR1 and CDR2 sequences are WNHNN and SYGVQD (reference sequence). The V end was cut by 4 bases, the J end by 7 bases, with 10 bases between. CDR3 region: CASSVDRSGYTF. The CDR3 DNA is TGCGCCAGCAGTGTAGACAGATCTGGCTACACCTTC.

This clone was detected once. The chain carries TRBV18 and TRBJ2-3; tentative D call: TRBD1 (6 bases). The CDR3 covers 14 residues. Germline V CDR1 and CDR2: KGHSH, LQKENI. Trimming took off 2 bases at V and 4 bases at J, with 10 bases between the two ends. The CDR3 DNA follows: TGTGCCAGCTCACCAGGGGGCGCCTCAGATACGCAGTATTTT. Its translation: CASSPGGASDTQYF.

The chain is built from TRBV29-1 and TRBJ2-1; D remains ambiguous. Trimming took off 7 bases at V and 5 bases at J, with 6 bases between the two ends. This CDR3 comprises 10 residues. Germline CDR1 SQVTM, CDR2 ANQGSEA. Written as DNA, the CDR3 is TGCAGCGGAGCACACAATGAGCAGTTCTTC. Its translation: CSGAHNEQFF.

The rearrangement joins TRBV9 to TRBJ2-1; D gene ambiguous. The V gene lost 4 bases and the J gene lost 7 bases, with 6 bases spanning the gap. The CDR3 covers 11 residues. The V gene's germline CDR1 is SGDLS and CDR2 YYNGEE. The CDR3 DNA reads TGTGCCAGCAGCTCCTTAAATGAGCAGTTCTTC. Translation: CASSSLNEQFF.

V gene TRBV7-2 combines with J gene TRBJ1-2; D is undetermined. This CDR3 comprises 15 residues. Trimming stripped 1 base from V and 8 bases from J, with 17 bases between. Germline-derived CDR1 and CDR2 are SGHTA and FQGNSA. The DNA of the CDR3 is TGTGCCAGCAGCTTAGAGTTTACGGGTACACGCGGCTACACCTTC. It translates to CASSLEFTGTRGYTF.

The genes are TRBV3-1 (or the pseudogene TRBV3-2) and TRBJ2-7, with a possible D match to TRBD2 (7 bases). The CDR3 is 16 residues long. The V end was cut by 2 bases, the J end by 5 bases, with 19 bases between. Germline V CDR1 and CDR2: LGHDT, YNNKEL (reference sequence). CDR3 region: CASSQRFLGGANEQYF. Here the CDR3 DNA reads TGTGCCAGCAGCCAACGATTTCTAGGGGGGGCCAACGAGCAGTACTTC.

The V and J genes are TRBV14 and TRBJ1-1; TRBD1 agrees at 7 bases. Unmatched junction bases numbered 7, after V lost 5 bases and J lost 1 base. Germline V lookup: CDR1 SGHDN, CDR2 FVKESK. CDR3 size: 15 residues. CDR3 coding DNA: TGTGCCAGCAGCGACAGGGCATCTTGGAACACTGAAGCTTTCTTT. It specifies CASSDRASWNTEAFF.

The chain joins TRBV6-1 to TRBJ2-3; 9 nucleotides align to TRBD1. The V segment lost 3 bases and the J segment 6 bases; nucleotides outside the gene matches: 7. The CDR3 is 15 amino acids. The germline gives CDR1 MNHNS, CDR2 SASEGT. The CDR3, as DNA: TGTGCCAGCAGTGATTCGACAGGGGGGTCGGATACGCAGTATTTT. It specifies CASSDSTGGSDTQYF.

This clone was seen a few times. The V and J genes are TRBV18 and TRBJ2-7, with TRBD1 as a possible D gene (6 bases). The germline V gene encodes CDR1 KGHSH and CDR2 LQKENI. The CDR3 has 15 amino acids. With 2 bases removed from V and 0 bases from J, the gap between germline ends came to 11 bases. The CDR3 nucleotides read TGTGCCAGCTCACCAACAGGGACGCACTCCTACGAGCAGTACTTC. The encoded protein is CASSPTGTHSYEQYF.

This chain links TRBV9 with TRBJ2-2; 9 nucleotides agree with TRBD1. Losses at the gene ends were 4 bases for V and 4 bases for J; bases not matched to a gene: 5. CDR1 is SGDLS and CDR2 is YYNGEE in the germline V gene. This CDR3 has 15 residues. The CDR3 DNA sequence: TGTGCCAGCAGCCGACAGGGGGAGAGCACCGGGGAGCTGTTTTTT. It is translated as CASSRQGESTGELFF.

The chain links TRBV6-5 to TRBJ2-1; a possible D gene is TRBD1 (6 bases). The germline CDR1 and CDR2 sequences are MNHEY and SVGAGI. Trimming removed 6 bases at V and 1 base at J, with 13 bases between. CDR3 length: 15 amino acids. The CDR3 here is CASSRGGWSYNEQFF. Written as DNA, the CDR3 is TGTGCCAGCAGCCGTGGGGGCTGGTCCTACAATGAGCAGTTCTTC.

The chain links TRBV27 to TRBJ1-1, with D uncertain. The germline V and J ends were trimmed by 6 bases and 6 bases, with 14 bases remaining between them. Germline CDR1 reads MNHEY; CDR2 reads SMNVEV (reference sequence). There are 13 residues in the CDR3. CDR3 residues: CASRVGLGAEAFF. As DNA, the CDR3 is TGTGCCAGCAGGGTCGGCCTCGGGGCTGAAGCTTTCTTT.

The rearrangement joins TRBV6-5 to TRBJ1-4; D might be TRBD1 (5 bases). The CDR3 is 13 amino acids. Per the germline V gene, CDR1 is MNHEY and CDR2 is SVGAGI. V shed 7 bases and J shed 8 bases, with 14 bases lying between them. The CDR3 region has the DNA TGTGCCAGCACGGGGGAGGCCGTGGAAAAACTGTTTTTT. This codes for CASTGEAVEKLFF.

This chain uses TRBV5-4 with TRBJ2-1; TRBD1 matches at 7 bases. The germline V gene encodes CDR1 SGHNT and CDR2 YYREEE (reference sequence). The CDR3 has 15 residues. V shed 3 bases, J shed 3 bases, and the junction held 6 bases outside the gene matches. The CDR3 DNA is TGTGCCAGCAGCTACACCGGGACAGACTACAATGAGCAGTTCTTC. This sequence encodes CASSYTGTDYNEQFF.